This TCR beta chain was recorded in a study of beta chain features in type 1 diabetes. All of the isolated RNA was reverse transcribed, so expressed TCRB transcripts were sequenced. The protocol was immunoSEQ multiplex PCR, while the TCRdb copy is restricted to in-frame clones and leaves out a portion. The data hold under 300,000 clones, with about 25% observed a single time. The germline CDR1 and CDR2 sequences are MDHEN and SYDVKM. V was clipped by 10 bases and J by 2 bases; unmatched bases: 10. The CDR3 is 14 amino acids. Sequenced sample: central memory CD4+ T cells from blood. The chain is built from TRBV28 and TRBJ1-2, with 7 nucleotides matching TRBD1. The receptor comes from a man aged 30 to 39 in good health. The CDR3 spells CATDESTGNYGYTF. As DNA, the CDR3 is TGTGCCACTGATGAGTCGACAGGGAACTATGGCTACACCTTC.